The 9 T cell receptor beta chains in this list originate from one sample, sequenced in a study of blood T cell repertoires in COVID-19. Profiling relied on immunoSEQ multiplex PCR, and the TCRdb table lists in-frame clones only, not all of them. The sample contains about half a million clones, approximately 85% of which appear only once. The material sequenced was peripheral blood. All receptors come from a human donor in a cohort sampled during active COVID-19.

This chain links TRBV19 with TRBJ2-1, with 8 bases lining up with TRBD2. CDR1 and CDR2 from the germline V gene are LNHDA and SQIVND (reference sequence). V shed 4 bases and J 7 bases; nucleotides not matched to a gene: 9. The CDR3 contains 15 residues. CDR3 region: CASSTWVAGTNEQFF. The CDR3 nucleotides are TGTGCCAGTAGTACGTGGGTAGCGGGGACGAATGAGCAGTTCTTC.

The gene calls are TRBV3-1 (or the pseudogene TRBV3-2) and TRBJ1-2; the D is unclear. CDR3 length: 16 amino acids. Germline V gene lookup returns CDR1 LGHDT and CDR2 YNNKEL (reference sequence). V lost 1 base to trimming and J lost 8 bases, with 20 bases between them. This chain's CDR3 is CASSQGLGTGARGYTF. The DNA of the CDR3 is TGTGCCAGCAGCCAAGGGTTAGGTACGGGAGCGCGGGGCTACACCTTC.

The rearrangement links TRBV6-5 to TRBJ2-7, with 8 nucleotides matching TRBD1. Germline V lookup: CDR1 MNHEY, CDR2 SVGAGI. Unmatched junction bases numbered 5, after V lost 5 bases and J lost 2 bases. The CDR3 runs 14 residues. CDR3 DNA: TGTGCCAGCAGTCGGACAGGGCGGACCTACGAGCAGTACTTC. Translating gives CASSRTGRTYEQYF.

The chain uses TRBV2 and TRBJ2-7; a weak D match, TRBD1 (5 bases). The CDR3 is 12 amino acids. Germline V gene lookup returns CDR1 SNHLY and CDR2 FYNNEI. V lost 8 bases and J 0 bases, leaving 8 bases between the germline ends. CDR3 coding DNA: TGTGCCAGCGGGGCGTTCTCCTACGAGCAGTACTTC. It specifies CASGAFSYEQYF. Based on the CDR3 plus reference TRBV2 and TRBJ2-7, the full variable domain is EPEVTQTPSHQVTQMGQEVILRCVPISNHLYFYWYRQILGQKVEFLVSFYNNEISEKSEIFDDQFSVERPDGSNFTLKIRSTKLEDSAMYFCASGAFSYEQYFGPGTRLTVT.

The table lists this clone with a count of one. The rearrangement joins TRBV5-1 to TRBJ1-1, with TRBD1 matching over 7 bases. The junction had 2 bases not matched to a gene; V was cut back by 3 bases and J by 0 bases. CDR1 SGHRS and CDR2 YFSETQ come from the germline V gene. The CDR3 length is 14 residues. The CDR3: CASSWDSMNTEAFF. In DNA, the CDR3 is TGCGCCAGCAGCTGGGACAGCATGAACACTGAAGCTTTCTTT.

This chain uses TRBV30 with TRBJ1-4, with no clear D. CDR1 and CDR2 from the germline V gene are GTSNPN and SVGIG (reference sequence). This CDR3 region has 13 residues. V lost 1 base and J lost 7, with 10 bases in between. The DNA of the CDR3 is TGTGCCTGGAGTGCCGGGAATGGTGAAAAACTGTTTTTT. It encodes CAWSAGNGEKLFF.

The chain links TRBV12-1 to TRBJ2-7; TRBD2, as called in the table, went unchecked against the DNA. TRBV12-1 is classified as a pseudogene. This CDR3 is built from 17 residues. The CDR3 is CASSLVAETTLSCEQYF. The CDR3 nucleotides read TGTGCCAGCAGCCTCGTAGCGGAAACAACTCTCTCGTGCGAGCAGTACTTC.

V is TRBV9 and J is TRBJ1-2, with D possibly TRBD1 on 6 matching bases. The CDR3 totals 16 residues. Trimming shortened V by 0 bases and J by 8 bases, and 20 bases separated the two germline ends. Germline V lookup: CDR1 SGDLS, CDR2 YYNGEE. For the CDR3, the DNA is TGTGCCAGCAGCGTAGGAGGGCAGGGGCAGTTAGGGGGCTACACCTTC. Protein sequence: CASSVGGQGQLGGYTF.

The CDR3 loop is CASSYNLNQPQHF. CDR3 DNA sequence: TGTGCCAGCAGTTACAATTTAAATCAGCCCCAGCATTTT. This sequence joins TRBV6-5 and TRBJ1-5; D remains unclear. The CDR3 has 13 residues. V shed 2 bases and J shed 4 bases, with 6 bases lying between them. Germline-derived CDR1 and CDR2 are MNHEY and SVGAGI.